This T cell receptor beta chain was recorded in a study of blood T cell repertoires in COVID-19 (dated by TCRdb to the early 2020s). With regard to the full study: Collaborator samples came from the United States, Italy and Spain and covered acute and convalescent phases of COVID-19. Where HLA class I and class II types were available, the types were taken from metadata supplied by the sample provider, not from assay-based typing. Sample metadata almost always included a de-identified subject ID, COVID-19 status, age in years and sex. The prospective study material was composed of cDNA or gDNA derived from T cells, B-cell-depleted T cells, or PBMCs. The repertoires were released in a freely available public database meant as a resource for research on the immune response to SARS-CoV-2. Samples were obtained from the ongoing ImmuneRACE study (first 160 participants) and from 1,000 to 1,500 subjects provided by 6 global collaborators. The dataset comprised deeply sampled blood TCRbeta repertoires from subjects exposed to, actively infected with, or recovered from COVID-19. Study-wide findings and limitations: How much clinical and demographic metadata was included differed by source and by participant, and the metadata was provided uncurated.

The collaborating institutions used their own protocols to collect whole blood in K2EDTA tubes. For TCRbeta analysis, collaborators shipped samples in one of three forms: frozen whole blood, isolated PBMCs, or DNA extracted from either of those sample types. The germline V gene (reference sequence) specifies LGHDT as CDR1 and YNNKEL as CDR2. The CDR3 contains 15 residues, cysteine and phenylalanine counted. The DNA shown is the 45-base CDR3, in frame from base 1. Cut back by 1 base and 7 bases, the V and J ends lie 14 bases apart. TCRbeta CDR3 regions were amplified from genomic DNA by means of the immunoSEQ Assay, a bias-controlled multiplex PCR. The authors' pipeline ran thus. The number of nucleated cells in each sample was estimated from the amplification of reference gene primers within the assay. To quantify the absolute abundance of each unique TCRbeta CDR3 rearrangement, sequence reads were collapsed and filtered. For each sample, productive Simpson clonality was calculated as the square root of Simpson's diversity index across productive rearrangements. What TCRdb holds here is the immuneACCESS table cut down to in-frame rearrangements. Part of the clones is not present; checked against another copy, under half of the missing clones reflect an unresolved V gene, and the others are unexplained. V, J and clone size are those of that table, while D and trimming were read from the DNA. This sample gives approximately 25,000 clones in total; approximately 68% of them show up just once. 43% of the sample belongs to the ten largest clones.

On this clone: Its antigen is unknown. The input lacks base qualities; no much larger clone sits a single base away.

The source material was peripheral blood. The TCR comes from an elderly woman with acute or convalescent COVID-19. The chain is encoded by TRBV3-1 (or the pseudogene TRBV3-2) joined to TRBJ1-5; the D gene identity is not certain. CDR3 protein: CASSQVSGGGQPQHF. The DNA is TGTGCCAGCAGCCAAGTATCAGGCGGAGGACAGCCCCAGCATTTT.